These T cell receptor beta chains were read from a single sample in a study of cytomegalovirus exposure and HLA in healthy donors. Clones were read by immunoSEQ multiplex PCR, and TCRdb kept only the in-frame ones, dropping some. The top ten hold approximately 0.4% of the sample, which has almost 200,000 clones, roughly 77% seen once. The sequenced material came from PBMCs. The receptors were sampled from a male donor in good health and CMV-seropositive. Both conserved end residues are part of each CDR3.

V,CDR3
TRBV9,CASSVEGTGLLGEQYF
TRBV7-8,CASSLQTGVDTEAFF
TRBV30,CAWSVGGRTIQYF
TRBV14,CASSQRIPGQGPEQYF
TRBV27,CASSFQGRNTEAFF
TRBV4-1,CASSQGPYSRTEKLFF
TRBV19,CASSRQGAWISEQYF
TRBV28,CASSLSISGLNQPQHF
TRBV9,CASSVERDKPQHF
TRBV14,CASSQGLNYGYTF
TRBV20-1,CSAARGEQYF
TRBV30,CAWSRPGLLSNQPQHF
TRBV19,CASKDGTGGSYEQYF
TRBV7-2,CASSLLAFTGLAGTYEQYF
TRBV7-7,CASSSSYQETQYF
TRBV7-2,CASSDPRYNSPLHF